This TCR beta chain came from a study of blood T cell repertoires in COVID-19. Participant age was roughly 18 to 100 years, and participants resided in roughly 25 US areas. In the source study's methods: It was from reference gene primer amplification that nucleated cell counts were estimated. Only in-frame clones appear in the TCRdb table, and some are missing; sequencing was by immunoSEQ multiplex PCR. That table is the source of V, J and clone size, and D and trimming were worked out from the DNA. The table lists roughly 200,000 clones, about nine tenths of them singletons. Trimming took off 1 base at V and 3 bases at J, with 9 bases between the two ends. There are 14 residues in the CDR3. Looked up from germline, CDR1 is SGHDT and CDR2 is YYEEEE.

The V and J genes are TRBV5-6 and TRBJ2-3; D not certain. The origin of this receptor is a woman in her 30s who had recovered from COVID-19. Sequenced input: PBMCs or T cells enriched from blood (not recorded which). In DNA, the CDR3 is TGTGCCAGCAGCTTGCGTCCAGATACAGATACGCAGTATTTT. Its translation: CASSLRPDTDTQYF.